Here is one TCR beta chain with its context. The CDR3 is made up of 15 amino acids. Germline V CDR1 and CDR2: SGHTA, FQGNSA. V lost 6 bases and J lost 4, with 19 bases in between. This sample is drawn from a study of blood T cells in healthy people across ages. Per-sample yields of isolated PBMCs were at least 6 million. The extraction recovered at least 5.5 micrograms of total RNA per sample. Alongside a J-beta primer mix, a sample-barcoded 5' primer served in a second PCR lasting roughly 6 to 11 cycles. Through a template-switch adaptor with 12 random nucleotides, each cDNA molecule received a tag. TCRdb recomputed calls from the 5' RACE reads with MiXCR, one row per CDR3 protein. The profile covers about 1.8 million distinct CDR3 sequences, with about 49% appearing a single time and less than 2.5% taken by the ten largest.

The TCR originated in a woman in her thirties or forties in good health. The J gene is TRBJ2-7, the V gene TRBV7-2, with a tentative D call TRBD1 (6 bases). The specimen sequenced was blood. For the CDR3, the DNA is TGTGCCAGCAGAGGCGCGACAGGTTACGAATACGAGCAGTACTTC. Amino acids: CASRGATGYEYEQYF. Together with reference TRBV7-2 and TRBJ2-7, the CDR3 gives the full variable domain: GAGVSQSPSNKVTEKGKDVELRCDPISGHTALYWYRQSLGQGLEFLIYFQGNSAPDKSGLPSDRFSAERTGGSVSTLTIQRTQQEDSAVYLCASRGATGYEYEQYFGPGTRLTVT.